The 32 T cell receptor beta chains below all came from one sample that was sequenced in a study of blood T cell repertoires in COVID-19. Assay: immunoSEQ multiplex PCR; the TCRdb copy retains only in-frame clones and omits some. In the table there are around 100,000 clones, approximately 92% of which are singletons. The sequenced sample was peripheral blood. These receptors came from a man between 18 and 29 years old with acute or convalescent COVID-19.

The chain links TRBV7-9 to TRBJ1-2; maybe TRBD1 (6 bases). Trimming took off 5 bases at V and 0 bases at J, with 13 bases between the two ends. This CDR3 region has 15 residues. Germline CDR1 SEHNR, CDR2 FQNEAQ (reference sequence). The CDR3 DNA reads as TGTGCCAGCAGCGATCGGACAGTGCCTAACTATGGCTACACCTTC. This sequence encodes CASSDRTVPNYGYTF. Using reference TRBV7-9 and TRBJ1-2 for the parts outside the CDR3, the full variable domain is DTGVSQNPRHKITKRGQNVTFRCDPISEHNRLYWYRQTLGQGPEFLTYFQNEAQLEKSRLLSDRFSAERPKGSFSTLEIQRTEQGDSAMYLCASSDRTVPNYGYTFGSGTRLTVV.

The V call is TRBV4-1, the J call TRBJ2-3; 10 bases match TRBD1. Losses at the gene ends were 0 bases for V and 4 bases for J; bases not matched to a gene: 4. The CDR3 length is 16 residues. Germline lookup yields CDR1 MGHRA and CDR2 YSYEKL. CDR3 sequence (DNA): TGCGCCAGCAGCCAAGATCGGGGACAGGGGTCAGATACGCAGTATTTT. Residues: CASSQDRGQGSDTQYF.

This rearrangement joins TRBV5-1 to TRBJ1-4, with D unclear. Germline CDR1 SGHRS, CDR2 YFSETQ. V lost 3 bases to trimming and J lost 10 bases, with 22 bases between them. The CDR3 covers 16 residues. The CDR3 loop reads CASSSGSPSTPGKLFF. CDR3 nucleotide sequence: TGCGCCAGCAGCTCGGGGTCACCTTCCACCCCCGGAAAACTGTTTTTT.

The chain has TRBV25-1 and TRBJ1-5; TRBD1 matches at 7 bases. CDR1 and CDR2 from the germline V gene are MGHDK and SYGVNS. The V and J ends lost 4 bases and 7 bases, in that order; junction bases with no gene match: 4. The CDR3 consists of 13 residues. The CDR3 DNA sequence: TGTGCCAGCAGTGGTCAGGGGGAACAGCCCCAGCATTTT. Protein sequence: CASSGQGEQPQHF. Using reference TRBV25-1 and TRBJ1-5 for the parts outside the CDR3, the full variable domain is EADIYQTPRYLVIGTGKKITLECSQTMGHDKMYWYQQDPGMELHLIHYSYGVNSTEKGDLSSESTVSRIRTEHFPLTLESARPSHTSQYLCASSGQGEQPQHFGDGTRLSIL.

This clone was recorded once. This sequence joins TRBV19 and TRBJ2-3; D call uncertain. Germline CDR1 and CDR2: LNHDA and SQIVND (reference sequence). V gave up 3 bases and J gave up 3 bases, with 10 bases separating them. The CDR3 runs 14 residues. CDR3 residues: CASSIPGRTDTQYF. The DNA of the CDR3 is TGTGCCAGTAGTATTCCAGGAAGGACAGATACGCAGTATTTT.

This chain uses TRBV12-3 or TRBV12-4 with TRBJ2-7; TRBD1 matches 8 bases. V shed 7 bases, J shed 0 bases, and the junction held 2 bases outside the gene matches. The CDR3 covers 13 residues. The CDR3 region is CASKGTGSYEQYF. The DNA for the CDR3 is TGTGCCAGCAAAGGGACAGGCTCCTACGAGCAGTACTTC.

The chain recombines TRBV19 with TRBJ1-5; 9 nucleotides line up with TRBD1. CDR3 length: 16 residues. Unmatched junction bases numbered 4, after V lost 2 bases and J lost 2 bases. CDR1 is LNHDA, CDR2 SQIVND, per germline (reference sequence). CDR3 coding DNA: TGTGCCAGTAGTATAAGACAGGGGGTTCGCAATCAGCCCCAGCATTTT. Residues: CASSIRQGVRNQPQHF.

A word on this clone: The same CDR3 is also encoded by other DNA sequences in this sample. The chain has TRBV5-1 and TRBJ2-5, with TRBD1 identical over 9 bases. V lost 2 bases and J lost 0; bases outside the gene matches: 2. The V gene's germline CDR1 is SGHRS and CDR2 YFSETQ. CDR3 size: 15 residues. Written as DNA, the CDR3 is TGCGCCAGCAGCTTTGGACAGGGGTACCAAGAGACCCAGTACTTC. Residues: CASSFGQGYQETQYF.

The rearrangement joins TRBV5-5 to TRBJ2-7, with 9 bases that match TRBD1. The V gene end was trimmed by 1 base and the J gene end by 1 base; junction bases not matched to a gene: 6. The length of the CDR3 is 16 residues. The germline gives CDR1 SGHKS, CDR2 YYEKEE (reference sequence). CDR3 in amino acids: CASSLLVGTGSYEQYF. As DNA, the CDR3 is TGTGCCAGCAGCTTGTTAGTAGGGACAGGGTCCTACGAGCAGTACTTC.

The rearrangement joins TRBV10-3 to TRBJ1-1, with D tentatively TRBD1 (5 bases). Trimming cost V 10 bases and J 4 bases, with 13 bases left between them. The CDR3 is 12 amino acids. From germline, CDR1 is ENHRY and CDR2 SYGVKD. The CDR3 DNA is TGTGCCACCGCGGGGGGGGGCACTGAAGCTTTCTTT. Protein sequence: CATAGGGTEAFF.

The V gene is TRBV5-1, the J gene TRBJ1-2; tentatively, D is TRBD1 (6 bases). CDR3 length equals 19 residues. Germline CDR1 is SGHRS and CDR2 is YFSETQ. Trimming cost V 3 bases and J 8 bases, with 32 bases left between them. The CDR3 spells CASSWVNWGTGRPLRGYTF. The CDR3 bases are TGCGCCAGCAGCTGGGTAAATTGGGGAACAGGGAGACCGCTTAGAGGCTACACCTTC.

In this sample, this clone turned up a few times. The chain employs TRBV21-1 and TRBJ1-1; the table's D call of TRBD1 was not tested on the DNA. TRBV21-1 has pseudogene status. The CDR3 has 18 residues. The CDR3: CASSASDRRYTVNTEAFF. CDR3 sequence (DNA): TGTGCCAGCAGCGCATCAGACAGGAGATATACCGTGAACACTGAAGCTTTCTTT.

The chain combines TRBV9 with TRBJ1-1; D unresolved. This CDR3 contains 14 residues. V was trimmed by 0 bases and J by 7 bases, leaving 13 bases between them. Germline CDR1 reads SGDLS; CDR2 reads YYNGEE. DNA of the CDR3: TGTGCCAGCAGCGTAGTGCCCGGGGAGGGTGAAGCTTTCTTT. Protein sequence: CASSVVPGEGEAFF.

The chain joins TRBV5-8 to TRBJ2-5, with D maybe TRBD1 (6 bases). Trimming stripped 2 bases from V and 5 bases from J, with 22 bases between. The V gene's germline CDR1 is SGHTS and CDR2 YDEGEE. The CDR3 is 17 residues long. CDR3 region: CASSLQGSTAFSETQYF. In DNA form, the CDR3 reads TGTGCCAGCAGCTTACAGGGCAGCACCGCATTTAGCGAGACCCAGTACTTC.

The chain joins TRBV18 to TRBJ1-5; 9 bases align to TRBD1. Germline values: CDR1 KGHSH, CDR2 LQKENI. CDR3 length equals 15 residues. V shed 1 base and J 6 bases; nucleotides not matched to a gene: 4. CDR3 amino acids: CASSPRDRVIQPQHF. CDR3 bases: TGTGCCAGCTCACCACGGGACAGGGTGATTCAGCCCCAGCATTTT.

CDR3 DNA: TGTGCCAGTGCGGGGACTAGCGGTTACAATGAGCAGTTCTTC. Protein product: CASAGTSGYNEQFF. This chain uses TRBV19 with TRBJ2-1; 11 bases align to TRBD2. The V gene end was trimmed by 8 bases and the J gene end by 4 bases; junction bases not matched to a gene: 4. Germline assignment: CDR1 LNHDA and CDR2 SQIVND (reference sequence). The length of the CDR3 is 14 residues.

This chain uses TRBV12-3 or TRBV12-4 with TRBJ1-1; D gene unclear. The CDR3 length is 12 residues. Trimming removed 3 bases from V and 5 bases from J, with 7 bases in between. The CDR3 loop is CASSFDRTEAFF. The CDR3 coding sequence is TGTGCCAGCAGTTTCGATCGGACTGAAGCTTTCTTT.

This CDR3 is CASIQRGREGLEQYF. In nucleotides, the CDR3 is TGTGCCAGCATCCAAAGGGGGCGGGAGGGCCTCGAGCAGTACTTC. The rearrangement uses TRBV11-2 and TRBJ2-7, with TRBD2 matching over 9 bases. CDR1 SGHAT and CDR2 FQNNGV come from the germline V gene. The CDR3 is 15 residues long. V trimming: 7 bases; J trimming: 6 bases; junction bases outside the gene matches: 13.

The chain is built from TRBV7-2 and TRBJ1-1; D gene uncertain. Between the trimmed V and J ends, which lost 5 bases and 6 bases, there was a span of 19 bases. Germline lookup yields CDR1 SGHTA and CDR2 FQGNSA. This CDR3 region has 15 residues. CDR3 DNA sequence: TGTGCCAGCAGCCCTCGCGGAGGGCGCTACGCTGAAGCTTTCTTT. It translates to CASSPRGGRYAEAFF.

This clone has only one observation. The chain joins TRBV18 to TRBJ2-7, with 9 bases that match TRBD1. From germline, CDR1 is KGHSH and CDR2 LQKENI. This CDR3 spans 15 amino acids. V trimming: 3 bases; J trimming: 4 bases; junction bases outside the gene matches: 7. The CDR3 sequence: CASSPGTGSGYEQYF. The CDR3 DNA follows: TGTGCCAGCTCACCTGGGACAGGGAGCGGGTACGAGCAGTACTTC. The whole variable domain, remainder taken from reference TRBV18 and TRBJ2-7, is NAGVMQNPRHLVRRRGQEARLRCSPMKGHSHVYWYRQLPEEGLKFMVYLQKENIIDESGMPKERFSAEFPKEGPSILRIQQVVRGDSAAYFCASSPGTGSGYEQYFGPGTRLTVT.

CDR3 residues: CASSILIETQYF. CDR3 nucleotides: TGTGCTAGTAGCATCCTAATAGAGACCCAGTACTTC. The V call is TRBV12-5, the J call TRBJ2-5; D unresolved. V was clipped by 8 bases and J by 4 bases, with 11 bases between them. CDR3 length: 12 residues. From germline, CDR1 is LGHNT and CDR2 FRNRAP. Full variable domain (remainder filled in from reference TRBV12-5 and TRBJ2-5): DARVTQTPRHKVTEMGQEVTMRCQPILGHNTVFWYRQTMMQGLELLAYFRNRAPLDDSGMPKDRFSAEMPDATLATLKIQPSEPRDSAVYFCASSILIETQYFGPGTRLLVL.

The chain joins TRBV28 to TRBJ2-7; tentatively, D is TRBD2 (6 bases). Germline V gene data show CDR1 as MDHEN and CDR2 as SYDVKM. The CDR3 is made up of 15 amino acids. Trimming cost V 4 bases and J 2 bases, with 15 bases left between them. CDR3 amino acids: CASSSDGGRPYEQYF. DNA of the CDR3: TGTGCCAGCAGTTCCGACGGAGGGAGACCCTACGAGCAGTACTTC.

The CDR3 loop is CASSFLGQGNTEAFF. The CDR3 DNA reads as TGTGCCAGCAGTTTCCTAGGACAGGGGAACACTGAAGCTTTCTTT. This chain links TRBV6-5 with TRBJ1-1, with 8 bases aligning to TRBD1. This CDR3 is 15 amino acids long. V was pared by 4 bases and J by 1 base, with 5 bases of the junction left unmatched. Germline V gene lookup returns CDR1 MNHEY and CDR2 SVGAGI.

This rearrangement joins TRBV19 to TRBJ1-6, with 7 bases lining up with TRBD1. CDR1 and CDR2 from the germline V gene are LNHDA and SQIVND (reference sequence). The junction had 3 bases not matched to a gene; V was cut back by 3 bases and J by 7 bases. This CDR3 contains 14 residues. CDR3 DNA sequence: TGTGCCAGTAGTATGGGGACAGTAAATTCACCCCTCCACTTT. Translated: CASSMGTVNSPLHF.

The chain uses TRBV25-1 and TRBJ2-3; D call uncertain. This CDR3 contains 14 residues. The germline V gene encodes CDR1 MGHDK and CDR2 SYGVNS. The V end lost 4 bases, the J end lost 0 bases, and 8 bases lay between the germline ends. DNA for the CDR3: TGTGCCAGCAGTGTTCGGTTGAGCACAGATACGCAGTATTTT. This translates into CASSVRLSTDTQYF.

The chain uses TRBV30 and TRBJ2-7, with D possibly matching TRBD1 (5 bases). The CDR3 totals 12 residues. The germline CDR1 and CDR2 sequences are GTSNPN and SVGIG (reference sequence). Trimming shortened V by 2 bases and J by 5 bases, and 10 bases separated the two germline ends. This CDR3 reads CAWSRSGNEQYF. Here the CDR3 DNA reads TGTGCCTGGAGTCGCTCAGGGAACGAGCAGTACTTC.

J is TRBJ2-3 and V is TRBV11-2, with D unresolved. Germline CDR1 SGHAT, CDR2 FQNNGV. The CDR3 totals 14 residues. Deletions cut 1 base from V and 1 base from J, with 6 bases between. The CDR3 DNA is TGTGCCAGCAGCTTAGGAGCCCGCACAGATACGCAGTATTTT. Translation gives CASSLGARTDTQYF.

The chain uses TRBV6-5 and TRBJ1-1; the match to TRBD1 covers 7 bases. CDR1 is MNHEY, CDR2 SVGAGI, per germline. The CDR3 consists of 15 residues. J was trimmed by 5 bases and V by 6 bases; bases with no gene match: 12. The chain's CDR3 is CASRTTRQGDTEAFF. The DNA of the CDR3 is TGTGCCAGCAGGACGACGCGGCAGGGGGATACTGAAGCTTTCTTT.

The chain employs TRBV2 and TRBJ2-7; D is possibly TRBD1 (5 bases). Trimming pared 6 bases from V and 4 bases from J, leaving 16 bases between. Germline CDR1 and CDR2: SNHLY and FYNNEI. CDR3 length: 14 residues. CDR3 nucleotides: TGTGCCAGCAGGGACACACCCTCGGCTTACGAGCAGTACTTC. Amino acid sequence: CASRDTPSAYEQYF.

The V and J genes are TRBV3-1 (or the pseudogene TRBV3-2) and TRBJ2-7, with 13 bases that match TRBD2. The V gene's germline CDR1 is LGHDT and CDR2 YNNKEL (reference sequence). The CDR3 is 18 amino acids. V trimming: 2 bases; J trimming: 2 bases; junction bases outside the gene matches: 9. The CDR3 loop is CASSQPAGLAGVAYEQYF. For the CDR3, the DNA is TGTGCCAGCAGCCAACCCGCTGGACTAGCGGGAGTGGCCTACGAGCAGTACTTC.

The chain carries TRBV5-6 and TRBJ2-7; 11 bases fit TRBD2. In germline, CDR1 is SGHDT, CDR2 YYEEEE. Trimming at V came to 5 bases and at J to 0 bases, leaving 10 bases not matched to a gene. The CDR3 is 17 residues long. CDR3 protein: CASSSRTSGFSSYEQYF. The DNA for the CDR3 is TGTGCCAGCAGTTCACGGACTAGCGGGTTCTCCTCCTACGAGCAGTACTTC.

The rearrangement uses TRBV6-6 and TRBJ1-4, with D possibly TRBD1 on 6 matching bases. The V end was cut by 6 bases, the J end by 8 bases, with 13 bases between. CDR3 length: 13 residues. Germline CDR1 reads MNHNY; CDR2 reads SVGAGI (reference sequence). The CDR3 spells CASRTRGFEKLFF. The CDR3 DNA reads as TGTGCCAGCAGGACCAGGGGTTTCGAAAAACTGTTTTTT.